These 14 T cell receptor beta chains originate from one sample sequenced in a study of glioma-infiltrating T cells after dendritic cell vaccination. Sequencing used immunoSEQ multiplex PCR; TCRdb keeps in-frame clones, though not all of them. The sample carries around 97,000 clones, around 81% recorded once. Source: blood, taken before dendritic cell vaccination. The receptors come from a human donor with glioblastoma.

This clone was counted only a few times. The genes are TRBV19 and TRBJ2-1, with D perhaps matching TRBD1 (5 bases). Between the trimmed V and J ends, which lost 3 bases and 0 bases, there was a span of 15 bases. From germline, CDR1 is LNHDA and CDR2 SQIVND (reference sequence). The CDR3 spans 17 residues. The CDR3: CASSIRVTASSYNEQFF. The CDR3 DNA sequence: TGTGCCAGTAGTATTAGAGTGACAGCCAGCTCCTACAATGAGCAGTTCTTC. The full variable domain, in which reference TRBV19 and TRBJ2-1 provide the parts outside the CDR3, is DGGITQSPKYLFRKEGQNVTLSCEQNLNHDAMYWYRQDPGQGLRLIYYSQIVNDFQKGDIAEGYSVSREKKESFPLTVTSAQKNPTAFYLCASSIRVTASSYNEQFFGPGTRLTVL.

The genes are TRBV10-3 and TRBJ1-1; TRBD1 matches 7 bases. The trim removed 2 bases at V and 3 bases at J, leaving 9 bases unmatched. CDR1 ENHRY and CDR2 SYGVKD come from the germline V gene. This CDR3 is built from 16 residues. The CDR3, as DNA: TGTGCCATCAGTGAGGGACAGGCCCGTCTGGACACTGAAGCTTTCTTT. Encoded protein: CAISEGQARLDTEAFF.

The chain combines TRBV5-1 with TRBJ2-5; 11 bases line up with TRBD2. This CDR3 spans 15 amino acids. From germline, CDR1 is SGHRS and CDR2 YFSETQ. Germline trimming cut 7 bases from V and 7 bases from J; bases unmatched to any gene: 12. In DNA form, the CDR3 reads TGCGCCAGCGCCGGGACGACTAGCGGGGTTGGGACCCAGTACTTC. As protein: CASAGTTSGVGTQYF.

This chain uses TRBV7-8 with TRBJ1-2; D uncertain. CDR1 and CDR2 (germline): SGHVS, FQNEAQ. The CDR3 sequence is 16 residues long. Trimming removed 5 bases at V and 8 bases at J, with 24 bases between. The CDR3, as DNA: TGTGCCAGCAGCACACCACTCGATGGGAGCTCGGGCGGCTACACCTTC. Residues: CASSTPLDGSSGGYTF.

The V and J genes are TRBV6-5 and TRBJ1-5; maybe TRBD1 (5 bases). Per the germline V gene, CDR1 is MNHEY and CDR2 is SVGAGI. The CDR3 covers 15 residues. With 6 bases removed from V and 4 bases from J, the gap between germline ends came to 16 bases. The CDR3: CASSGTGGENQPQHF. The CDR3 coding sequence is TGTGCCAGCAGCGGTACCGGGGGAGAGAATCAGCCCCAGCATTTT.

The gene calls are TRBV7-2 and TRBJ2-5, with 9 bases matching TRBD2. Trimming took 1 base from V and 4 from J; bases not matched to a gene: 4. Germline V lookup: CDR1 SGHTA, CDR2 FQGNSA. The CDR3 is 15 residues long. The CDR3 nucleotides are TGTGCCAGCAGCTTAGAGCTAGCGGGGCCAGAGACCCAGTACTTC. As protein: CASSLELAGPETQYF.

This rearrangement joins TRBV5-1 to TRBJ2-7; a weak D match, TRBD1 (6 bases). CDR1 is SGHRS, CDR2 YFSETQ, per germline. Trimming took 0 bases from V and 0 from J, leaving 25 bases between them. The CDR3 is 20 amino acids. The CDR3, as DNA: TGCGCCAGCAGCTTGGCGCAACCAGGGTCAGGGGCGCGCCTCTCCTACGAGCAGTACTTC. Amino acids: CASSLAQPGSGARLSYEQYF.

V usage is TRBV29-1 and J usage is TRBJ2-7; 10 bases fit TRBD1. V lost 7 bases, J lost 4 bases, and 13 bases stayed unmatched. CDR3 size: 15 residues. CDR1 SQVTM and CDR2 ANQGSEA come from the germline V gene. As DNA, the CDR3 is TGCAGCGCTACAATCCGGGACAGGGGCTTTTACGAGCAGTACTTC. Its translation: CSATIRDRGFYEQYF.

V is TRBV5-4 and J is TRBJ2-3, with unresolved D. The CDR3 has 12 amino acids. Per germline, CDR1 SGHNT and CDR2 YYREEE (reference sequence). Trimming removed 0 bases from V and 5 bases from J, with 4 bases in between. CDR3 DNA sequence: TGTGCCAGCAGCTTGGACAGAGATACGCAGTATTTT. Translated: CASSLDRDTQYF.

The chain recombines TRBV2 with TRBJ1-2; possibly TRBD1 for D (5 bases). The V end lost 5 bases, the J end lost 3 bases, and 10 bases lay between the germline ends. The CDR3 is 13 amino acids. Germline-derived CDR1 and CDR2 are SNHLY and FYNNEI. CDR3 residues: CASSLQGDYGYTF. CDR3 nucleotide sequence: TGTGCCAGCAGTCTTCAGGGTGACTATGGCTACACCTTC.

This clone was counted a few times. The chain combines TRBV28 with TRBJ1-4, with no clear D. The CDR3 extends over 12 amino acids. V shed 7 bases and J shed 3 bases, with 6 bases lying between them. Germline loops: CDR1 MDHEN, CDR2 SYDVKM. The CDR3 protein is CASIGPNEKLFF. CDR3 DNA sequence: TGTGCCAGCATTGGCCCTAATGAAAAACTGTTTTTT.

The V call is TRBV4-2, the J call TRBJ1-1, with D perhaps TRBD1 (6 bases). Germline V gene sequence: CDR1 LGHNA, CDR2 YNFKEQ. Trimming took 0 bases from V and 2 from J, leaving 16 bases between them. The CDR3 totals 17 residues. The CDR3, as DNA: TGTGCCAGCAGCCAAGATATGGCAGGGGCTCGTAACACTGAAGCTTTCTTT. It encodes CASSQDMAGARNTEAFF.

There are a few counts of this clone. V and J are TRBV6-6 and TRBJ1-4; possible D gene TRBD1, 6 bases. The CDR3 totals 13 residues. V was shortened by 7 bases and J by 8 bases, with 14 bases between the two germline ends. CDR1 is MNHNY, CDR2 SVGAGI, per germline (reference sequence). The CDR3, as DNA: TGTGCCAGCATTCCGGACAGTCGGGAAAAACTGTTTTTT. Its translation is CASIPDSREKLFF.

CDR3 nucleotide sequence: TGTGCCAGCAGCTTAGTGGCAGGGAACACTGAAGCTTTCTTT. This translates into CASSLVAGNTEAFF. The chain uses TRBV7-8 and TRBJ1-1; no firm D call. The CDR3 is 14 residues long. V gave up 1 base and J gave up 1 base, with 7 bases separating them. The germline V gene encodes CDR1 SGHVS and CDR2 FQNEAQ.